These 9 T cell receptor beta chains originate from one sample sequenced in a study of cytomegalovirus exposure and HLA in healthy donors. Primers: 60 Vbeta forward and 13 Jbeta reverse. Sequencing was performed with immunoSEQ multiplex PCR; in TCRdb, only in-frame clones are kept and a portion is missing. The sample lists roughly 130,000 clones, approximately 81% occurring once. Sequenced material: PBMCs. These receptors were taken from a man younger than 35 in good health and CMV-seronegative.

This clone has a single count. The J gene is TRBJ2-6, the V gene TRBV5-1; D might be TRBD2 (5 bases). The V end was cut by 7 bases, the J end by 2 bases, with 10 bases between. CDR1 is SGHRS, CDR2 YFSETQ, per germline. This CDR3 is built from 14 residues. DNA of the CDR3: TGCGCCAGCGGAGGAATTGCTGGGGCCAACGTCCTGACTTTC. It translates to CASGGIAGANVLTF.

The table lists this clone with a few counts. CDR3 sequence reads: CASSFGDSPSNQPQHF. DNA for the CDR3: TGCGCCAGCAGCTTCGGGGACAGTCCTAGCAATCAGCCCCAGCATTTT. This chain links TRBV5-1 with TRBJ1-5; TRBD1 aligns across 7 bases. Losses at the gene ends were 2 bases for V and 0 bases for J; bases not matched to a gene: 5. Germline V gene sequence: CDR1 SGHRS, CDR2 YFSETQ. This CDR3 has 16 amino acids.

The CDR3 DNA is TGTGCCAGCAGTTACAGGGGACAGGGGCTGAACGAGCAGTACTTC. Translating it yields CASSYRGQGLNEQYF. The rearrangement links TRBV6-5 to TRBJ2-7, with 10 positions matching TRBD1. V was clipped by 2 bases and J by 5 bases; unmatched bases: 6. The CDR3 totals 15 residues. CDR1 and CDR2 (germline): MNHEY, SVGAGI.

The CDR3 here is CASGKLGANQPQHF. DNA of the CDR3: TGTGCCAGCGGGAAGTTGGGGGCGAATCAGCCCCAGCATTTT. The chain combines TRBV6-5 with TRBJ1-5, with D tentatively TRBD1 (6 bases). The CDR3 is made up of 14 amino acids. The V gene lost 8 bases and the J gene lost 4 bases, with 15 bases spanning the gap. Germline V gene data show CDR1 as MNHEY and CDR2 as SVGAGI.

V gene TRBV6-5 combines with J gene TRBJ1-2; maybe TRBD1 (5 bases). CDR1 and CDR2 (germline): MNHEY, SVGAGI. CDR3 length: 13 amino acids. V shed 4 bases and J shed 7 bases, with 13 bases lying between them. The DNA of the CDR3 is TGTGCCAGCAGTTCCTCGGGGCGGCTTGGCTACACCTTC. It codes for CASSSSGRLGYTF.

This clone was seen only once. The chain recombines TRBV19 with TRBJ1-6; 8 nucleotides match TRBD1. The CDR3 totals 15 residues. V shed 4 bases and J 9 bases; nucleotides not matched to a gene: 8. Germline loops: CDR1 LNHDA, CDR2 SQIVND (reference sequence). The CDR3 region is CASSTTTGVGSPLHF. The CDR3 DNA follows: TGTGCCAGTAGTACAACGACAGGGGTTGGTTCACCCCTCCACTTT.

This sequence joins TRBV2 and TRBJ1-5, with D hard to call. The V end lost 1 base, the J end lost 5 bases, and 9 bases lay between the germline ends. Germline V gene lookup returns CDR1 SNHLY and CDR2 FYNNEI. CDR3 length: 14 amino acids. Here the CDR3 DNA reads TGTGCCAGCAGTGAAGACCGGGGTTATCAGCCCCAGCATTTT. It is translated as CASSEDRGYQPQHF. The variable domain in full, with the rest retrieved from reference TRBV2 and TRBJ1-5, is EPEVTQTPSHQVTQMGQEVILRCVPISNHLYFYWYRQILGQKVEFLVSFYNNEISEKSEIFDDQFSVERPDGSNFTLKIRSTKLEDSAMYFCASSEDRGYQPQHFGDGTRLSIL.

V usage is TRBV5-4 and J usage is TRBJ2-7, with 7 bases that match TRBD1. The germline V gene has CDR1 SGHNT and CDR2 YYREEE (reference sequence). V was clipped by 6 bases and J by 5 bases; unmatched bases: 5. This CDR3 contains 12 residues. In DNA, the CDR3 is TGTGCCAGCACCGTGACAGGGAACGAGCAGTACTTC. Amino acid sequence: CASTVTGNEQYF.

The gene calls are TRBV29-1 and TRBJ1-2; D is perhaps TRBD1 (6 bases). Germline V gene data show CDR1 as SQVTM and CDR2 as ANQGSEA. V lost 4 bases, J lost 8 bases, and 14 bases lay in between. This CDR3 contains 12 residues. The CDR3 here is CSVVDSHRGYTF. CDR3 nucleotides: TGCAGCGTTGTGGACAGCCATCGAGGCTACACCTTC.